This T cell receptor (beta chain) was profiled in a study of cytomegalovirus exposure and HLA in healthy donors. V shed 5 bases and J shed 3 bases, with 5 bases lying between them. This CDR3 contains 11 residues. The germline V gene encodes CDR1 MDHEN and CDR2 SYDVKM. This clone has more than one count but fewer than ten. In the PCR, 60 Vbeta and 13 Jbeta primers were used. Repertoires were generated with immunoSEQ multiplex PCR, while TCRdb's copy carries only in-frame clones and drops some. The table includes about 220,000 clones, 70% to 80% detected once. This sequence originates from a woman aged 25 to 45 in good health and CMV-seronegative. The chain employs TRBV28 and TRBJ2-7; D is undetermined. What was sequenced was PBMCs. DNA of the CDR3: TGTGCCAGCAGTCCCCACTACGAGCAGTACTTC. Translating it yields CASSPHYEQYF.